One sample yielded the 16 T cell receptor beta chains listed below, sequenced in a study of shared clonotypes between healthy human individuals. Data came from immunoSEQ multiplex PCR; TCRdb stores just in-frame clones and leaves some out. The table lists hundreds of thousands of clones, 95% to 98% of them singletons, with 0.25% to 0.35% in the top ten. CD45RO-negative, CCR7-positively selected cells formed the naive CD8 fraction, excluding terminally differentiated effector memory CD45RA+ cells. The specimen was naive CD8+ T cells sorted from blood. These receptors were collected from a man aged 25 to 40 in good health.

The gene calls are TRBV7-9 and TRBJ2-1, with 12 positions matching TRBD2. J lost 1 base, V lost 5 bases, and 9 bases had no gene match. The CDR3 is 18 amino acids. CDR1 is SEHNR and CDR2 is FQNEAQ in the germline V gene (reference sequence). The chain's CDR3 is CASSPDLGLAGSYNEQFF. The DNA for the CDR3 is TGTGCCAGCAGCCCAGACCTCGGACTAGCGGGATCCTACAATGAGCAGTTCTTC.

The CDR3 DNA sequence: TGTGCCAGCAGCTTGTCCGGGAAGCACACTGAAGCTTTCTTT. It yields the protein CASSLSGKHTEAFF. This chain uses TRBV5-6 with TRBJ1-1; no firm D call. Germline CDR1 SGHDT, CDR2 YYEEEE. Trimming took off 1 base at V and 3 bases at J, with 10 bases between the two ends. CDR3 length: 14 residues. Drawing the rest from reference TRBV5-6 and TRBJ1-1, the complete variable domain is DAGVTQSPTHLIKTRGQQVTLRCSPKSGHDTVSWYQQALGQGPQFIFQYYEEEERQRGNFPDRFSGHQFPNYSSELNVNALLLGDSALYLCASSLSGKHTEAFFGQGTRLTVV.

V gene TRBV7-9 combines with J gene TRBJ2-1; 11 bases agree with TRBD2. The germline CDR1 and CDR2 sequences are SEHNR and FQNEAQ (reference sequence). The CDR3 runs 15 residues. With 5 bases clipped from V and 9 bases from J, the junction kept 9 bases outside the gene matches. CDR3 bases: TGTGCCAGCAGCCACCTAGCGGGAGGTATTGGTGAGCAGTTCTTC. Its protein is CASSHLAGGIGEQFF.

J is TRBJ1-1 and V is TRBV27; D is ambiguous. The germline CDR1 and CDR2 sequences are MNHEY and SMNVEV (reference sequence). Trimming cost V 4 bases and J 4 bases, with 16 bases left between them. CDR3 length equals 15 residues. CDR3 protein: CASSSLVLLGTEAFF. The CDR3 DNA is TGTGCCAGCAGTTCTTTAGTCCTTTTGGGCACTGAAGCTTTCTTT.

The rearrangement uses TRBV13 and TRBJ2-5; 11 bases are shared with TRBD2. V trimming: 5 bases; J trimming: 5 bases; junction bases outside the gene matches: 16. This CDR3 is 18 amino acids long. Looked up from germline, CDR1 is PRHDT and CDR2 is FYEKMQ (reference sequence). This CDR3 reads CASSKNPLLAGGSETQYF. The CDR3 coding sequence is TGTGCCAGCAGCAAAAACCCCCTCCTAGCGGGAGGCTCTGAGACCCAGTACTTC.

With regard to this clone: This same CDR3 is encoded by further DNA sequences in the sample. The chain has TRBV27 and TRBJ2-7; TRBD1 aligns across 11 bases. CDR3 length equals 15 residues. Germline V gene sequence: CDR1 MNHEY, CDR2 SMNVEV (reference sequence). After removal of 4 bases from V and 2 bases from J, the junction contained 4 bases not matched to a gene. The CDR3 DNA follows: TGTGCCAGCAGTTCCCCGGGACAGGGGGCCTACGAGCAGTACTTC. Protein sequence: CASSSPGQGAYEQYF.

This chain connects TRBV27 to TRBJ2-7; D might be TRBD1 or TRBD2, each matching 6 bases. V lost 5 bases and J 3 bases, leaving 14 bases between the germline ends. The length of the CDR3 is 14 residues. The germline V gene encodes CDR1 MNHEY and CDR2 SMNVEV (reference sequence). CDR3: CASSAPGAGYEQYF. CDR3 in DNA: TGTGCCAGCAGTGCCCCGGGGGCGGGCTACGAGCAGTACTTC.

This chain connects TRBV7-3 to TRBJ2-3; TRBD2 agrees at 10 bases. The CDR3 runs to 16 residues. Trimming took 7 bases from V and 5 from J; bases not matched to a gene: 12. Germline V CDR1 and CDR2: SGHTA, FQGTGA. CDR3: CASTQEGLAGVDTQYF. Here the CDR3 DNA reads TGTGCCAGCACCCAGGAAGGGCTAGCGGGAGTAGATACGCAGTATTTT.

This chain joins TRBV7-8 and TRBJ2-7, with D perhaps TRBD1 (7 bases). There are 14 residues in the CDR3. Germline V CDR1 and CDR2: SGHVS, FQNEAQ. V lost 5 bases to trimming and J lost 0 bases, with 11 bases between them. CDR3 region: CASSPGGISYEQYF. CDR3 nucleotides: TGTGCCAGCAGCCCAGGGGGGATCTCCTACGAGCAGTACTTC.

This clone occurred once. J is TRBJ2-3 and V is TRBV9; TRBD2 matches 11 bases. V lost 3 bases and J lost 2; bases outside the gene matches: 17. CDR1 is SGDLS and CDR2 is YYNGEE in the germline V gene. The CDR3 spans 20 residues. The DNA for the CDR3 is TGTGCCAGCAGCGCGGGGGCTAGCGGGAGGAAGGGAGGAGACACAGATACGCAGTATTTT. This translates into CASSAGASGRKGGDTDTQYF.

CDR3 protein: CASSQEAHTEAFF. The CDR3 DNA is TGCGCCAGCAGCCAAGAGGCCCACACTGAAGCTTTCTTT. The chain uses TRBV4-1 and TRBJ1-1, with no clear D. The CDR3 consists of 13 residues. V lost 0 bases, J lost 3 bases, and 5 bases lay in between. Germline V gene lookup returns CDR1 MGHRA and CDR2 YSYEKL.

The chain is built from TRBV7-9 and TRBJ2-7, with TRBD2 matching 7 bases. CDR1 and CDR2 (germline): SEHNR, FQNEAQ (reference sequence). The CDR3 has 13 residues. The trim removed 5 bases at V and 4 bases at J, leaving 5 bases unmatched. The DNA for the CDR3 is TGTGCCAGCAGCCAGGCCGGGAGGTACGAGCAGTACTTC. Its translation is CASSQAGRYEQYF.

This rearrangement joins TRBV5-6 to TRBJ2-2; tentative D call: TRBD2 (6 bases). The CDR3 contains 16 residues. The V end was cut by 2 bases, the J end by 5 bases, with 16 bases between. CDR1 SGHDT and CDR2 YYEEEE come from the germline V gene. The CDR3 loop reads CASSFGAQRVTGELFF. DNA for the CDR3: TGTGCCAGCAGCTTCGGGGCCCAGCGGGTAACCGGGGAGCTGTTTTTT.

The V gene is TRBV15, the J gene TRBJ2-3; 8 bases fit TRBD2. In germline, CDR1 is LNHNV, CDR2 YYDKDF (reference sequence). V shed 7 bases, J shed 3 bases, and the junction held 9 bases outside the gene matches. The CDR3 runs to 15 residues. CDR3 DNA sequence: TGTGCCACCACCTCGGGACTAGGGGCAACAGATACGCAGTATTTT. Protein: CATTSGLGATDTQYF.

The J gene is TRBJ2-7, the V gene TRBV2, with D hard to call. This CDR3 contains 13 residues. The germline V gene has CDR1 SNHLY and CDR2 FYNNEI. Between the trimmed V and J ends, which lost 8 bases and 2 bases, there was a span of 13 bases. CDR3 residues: CASARRNPYEQYF. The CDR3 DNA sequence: TGTGCCAGCGCCAGAAGGAACCCCTACGAGCAGTACTTC.

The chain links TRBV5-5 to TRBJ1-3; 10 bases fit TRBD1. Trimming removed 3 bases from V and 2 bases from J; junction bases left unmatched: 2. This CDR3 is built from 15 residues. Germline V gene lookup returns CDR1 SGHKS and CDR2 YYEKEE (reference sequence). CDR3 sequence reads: CASSSGQGAGNTIYF. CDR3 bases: TGTGCCAGCAGCTCAGGACAGGGGGCTGGAAACACCATATATTTT.